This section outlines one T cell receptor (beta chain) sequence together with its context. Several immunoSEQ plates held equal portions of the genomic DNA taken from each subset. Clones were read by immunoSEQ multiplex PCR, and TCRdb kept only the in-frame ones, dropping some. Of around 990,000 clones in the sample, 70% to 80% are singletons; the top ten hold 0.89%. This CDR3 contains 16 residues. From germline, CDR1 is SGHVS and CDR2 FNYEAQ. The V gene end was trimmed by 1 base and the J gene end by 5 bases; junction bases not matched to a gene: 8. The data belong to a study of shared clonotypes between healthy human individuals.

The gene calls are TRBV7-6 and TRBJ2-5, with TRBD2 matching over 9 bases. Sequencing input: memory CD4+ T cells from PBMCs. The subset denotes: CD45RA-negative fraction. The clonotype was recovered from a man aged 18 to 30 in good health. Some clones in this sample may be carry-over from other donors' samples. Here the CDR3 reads CASSLVFAGGAETQYF. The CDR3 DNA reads TGTGCCAGCAGCTTAGTCTTTGCGGGAGGGGCGGAGACCCAGTACTTC.